This TCR beta chain is drawn from a study of sequential checkpoint blockade in melanoma (dated by TCRdb to between 2018 and 2020). Some background on the complete study: Patients were assigned by 1:1 randomization to either first-line nivolumab followed by ipilimumab (arm A) or ipilimumab followed by nivolumab (arm B). Maintenance nivolumab came after both trial sequences. The study at large found these results: Validation of the response-prediction model combining TCR metrics and mutation burden is needed in larger, independent patient cohorts.

This specimen's treatment or condition label, per the study, means: randomized to nivolumab then ipilimumab (arm A) or the reverse (arm B). No trial patient had received prior DNA-damaging chemotherapy. A FACS Aria II flow cytometer was used to sort live CD3+CD8+ cells that were negative for CD19 and CD56 from thawed PBMCs. CheckMate 064, a randomized, open-label phase II trial of sequential checkpoint blockade, was the source of the samples, all of which came from patients with melanoma. Peripheral blood mononuclear cells were collected by leukapheresis, purified with Ficoll-Paque, and frozen in human serum with roughly 9.9% DMSO. Purity of sorted blood CD3+CD8+ cells was verified at >98% immediately after sorting, followed by DNA extraction. Concerning this clone itself: Its target antigen remains unknown. No qualities accompany the bases; no much larger clone lies one base away.

TCRbeta CDR3 regions were immunosequenced from genomic DNA with the immunoSEQ Assay. Genomic DNA was amplified by bias-controlled multiplex PCR before high-throughput sequencing. On the authors' methods: To quantify the absolute abundance of each unique TCRbeta CDR3 region, the sequences were collapsed and filtered. Clonality was defined as 1 minus Pielou's evenness and was calculated using productive rearrangements only. A previously published method was used to identify clones whose frequencies were significantly greater in on-treatment samples than in baseline samples. The table comes from immuneACCESS by way of TCRdb, which keeps in-frame sequences with V and J called. Part of the clones is missing from these tables; in studies checked, under half for an unresolved V gene and the rest for unknown reasons. V and J calls and clone size are given by that table; D and trimming were obtained from the DNA. This sample lists about 38,000 clones; roughly 88% were detected once. The top ten clones comprise around 12% of the sample.

This TCR came from a human donor with melanoma. The specimen was CD8+ T cells sorted from blood (inferred from file names), collected from a patient given nivolumab and ipilimumab in sequence.

At the DNA level, the sequence is TGCAGCGTCCCCCAGGGAAACGAGCAGTACTTC. Its translation reads: CSVPQGNEQYF. The chain couples TRBV29-1 to TRBJ2-7; possibly the D gene is TRBD1, per 5 matching bases. V and J lose 6 bases and 5 bases, and a span of 11 bases separates them. Including the terminal cysteine and phenylalanine, the CDR3 comprises 11 residues. CDR3 DNA is the only sequence kept; it has 33 bases, read in frame from the first base. From a lookup of the germline V gene, CDR1 and CDR2 are SQVTM and ANQGSEA.